The present T cell receptor beta chain was sequenced within a study of cytomegalovirus exposure and HLA in healthy donors. Germline CDR1 SNHLY, CDR2 FYNNEI. The V and J ends lost 8 bases and 9 bases, in that order; junction bases with no gene match: 6. This CDR3 contains 12 residues. Of note for this clone: Its antigen is unidentified.

The PCR used 60 Vbeta and 13 Jbeta primers. Clones were sequenced by immunoSEQ multiplex PCR, and TCRdb holds only the in-frame ones, with some missing. The sample shows 120,000 to 150,000 clones, 78% of them seen only once. Study-wide results and caveats: Researchers catalogued about 150 TCR beta chains as cytomegalovirus-associated. Several V segments, TRBV6-2 and TRBV6-3 among them, could not be told apart and were dropped.

The chain links TRBV2 to TRBJ2-5, with 10 bases that match TRBD1. The sequenced sample was PBMCs. The TCR originated in a male donor in good health and CMV-seronegative. CDR3 region: CASGDRGLPQYF. The CDR3, as DNA: TGTGCCAGCGGGGACAGGGGATTGCCCCAGTACTTC.